This T cell receptor beta chain emerged from a study of blood T cell repertoires in COVID-19. Some clones are missing from TCRdb's copy, which holds only in-frame ones; the method was immunoSEQ multiplex PCR. The table records just over 300,000 clones, about 85% of them present only once. V was cut by 4 bases and J by 3 bases, with 18 bases left in between. CDR3 length: 16 amino acids. Germline assignment: CDR1 MGHRA and CDR2 YSYEKL. The clonotype originates from a man younger than 30 with active or convalescent COVID-19. This chain joins TRBV4-1 and TRBJ1-2; D uncertain. The sample taken for sequencing was peripheral blood. The CDR3 sequence is CASSPSQTDGYYGYTF. CDR3 in DNA: TGCGCCAGCAGCCCCTCCCAAACAGACGGTTACTATGGCTACACCTTC.